The present TCR beta chain was sequenced within a study of T cells in Graves' hyperthyroidism and ophthalmopathy. With regard to this clonotype: Antigen specificity is unknown.

TCR beta CDR3 regions were amplified from RNA. The TCR CDR3 first-round RT-PCR relied on the HTBI primer set. TCRdb used MiXCR to reprocess the multiplex PCR reads, holding one entry per CDR3 protein. Here the sample spans nearly 600,000 distinct CDR3 sequences, 14% being singletons. Blood from later-ophthalmopathy patients was taken at first hyperthyroidism diagnosis. The PBMCs were sourced from fresh peripheral blood (around 9.3 ml). Germline CDR1 is SGHTA and CDR2 is FQGNSA. Trimming removed 2 bases at V and 3 bases at J, with 11 bases between. The CDR3 loop spans 14 amino acids. Study observations and caveats: Most thyroid clonotypes with frequency above 0.001 were detected in blood.

The clonotype comes from a woman between 25 and 40 years old with Graves' hyperthyroidism that later progressed to Graves' ophthalmopathy. This chain joins TRBV7-2 and TRBJ2-7; D perhaps matches TRBD1 (5 bases). Sequencing was performed on blood. CDR3 residues: CASSLQGTNYEQYF. CDR3 DNA sequence: TGTGCCAGCAGCTTACAGGGCACCAACTACGAGCAGTACTTC.